One sample yielded the 8 T cell receptor beta chains listed below, sequenced in a study of T cells in Graves' hyperthyroidism and ophthalmopathy (dated by TCRdb to the late 2010s). Receptors were amplified or captured by multiplex PCR. Data came from an Illumina HiSeq 2000. Amplification of TCR beta CDR3 regions was carried out from RNA transcripts. The TCR CDR3 was subjected to a first round of RT-PCR using the HTBI primer set and the Qiagen OneStep RT-PCR kit. TCRdb itself trimmed the public reads at Q25 with fastp, ran MiXCR and retained productive beta chains. Each record represents a unique CDR3 protein, reported with the most common genes and DNA among its rows. For this sample there are 550,000 to 800,000 distinct CDR3 sequences; roughly 17% appear just once. Around a sixth of the sample is held by the ten biggest clonotypes. The sample was blood. The receptors shown here come from a man aged 50-60 years with Graves' hyperthyroidism.

V gene TRBV12-3 or TRBV12-4 combines with J gene TRBJ2-7; D is uncertain. The CDR3 covers 13 residues. The germline V and J ends were trimmed by 2 bases and 3 bases, with 8 bases remaining between them. The CDR3 bases are TGTGCCAGCAGTTTAAAGAGGATCTACGAGCAGTACTTC. Translating it yields CASSLKRIYEQYF.

Note on this clonotype: The junction shows a germline mismatch at one end, possibly a read error. The V gene is TRBV7-9, the J gene TRBJ2-7; 9 bases agree with TRBD1. The CDR3 spans 15 residues. The V gene's germline CDR1 is SEHNR and CDR2 FQNEAQ (reference sequence). CDR3 sequence reads: CSSSVPGQGALEQYF. The DNA for the CDR3 is TGTTCCAGCAGCGTACCGGGACAGGGAGCTCTGGAGCAGTACTTC.

This clonotype was counted a few times. It may be a read error: a sequence one base away is much more abundant. This sequence joins TRBV9 and TRBJ2-7; D is uncertain. With 4 bases removed from V and 2 bases from J, the gap between germline ends came to 7 bases. Germline CDR1 reads SGDLS; CDR2 reads YYNGEE. The CDR3 contains 12 residues. CDR3: CASSPRPYEQYF. The DNA for the CDR3 is TGTGCCAGCAGCCCCCGGCCCTACGAGCAGTACTTC.

V is TRBV12-5 and J is TRBJ2-5, with no clear D. V lost 0 bases and J 6 bases, leaving 17 bases between the germline ends. CDR1 is LGHNT and CDR2 is FRNRAP in the germline V gene. The CDR3 has 16 amino acids. CDR3 sequence: CASGLVVTPGRKTQYF. The DNA of the CDR3 is TGTGCTAGTGGTTTGGTTGTGACCCCTGGCAGGAAGACCCAGTACTTC.

This clonotype has at least ten counts. The V call is TRBV30, the J call TRBJ1-2; no definite D call. The CDR3 length is 16 residues. From germline, CDR1 is GTSNPN and CDR2 SVGIG (reference sequence). Trimming removed 0 bases from V and 1 base from J, with 15 bases in between. The CDR3 DNA follows: TGTGCCTGGAGTGTCAGGACGGTCACCTTTAACTATGGCTACACCTTC. Protein sequence: CAWSVRTVTFNYGYTF.

This chain uses TRBV5-1 with TRBJ2-3; D gene ambiguous. The CDR3 has 15 amino acids. CDR1 is SGHRS and CDR2 is YFSETQ in the germline V gene. Between the trimmed V and J ends, which lost 0 bases and 6 bases, there was a span of 14 bases. The CDR3 nucleotides read TGCGCCAGCAGCTTGGGTTTTGCTTCGTTGGATACGCAGTATTTT. It codes for CASSLGFASLDTQYF.

This chain uses TRBV19 with TRBJ2-1, with 10 bases that match TRBD2. Losses at the gene ends were 0 bases for V and 1 base for J; bases not matched to a gene: 9. This CDR3 contains 19 residues. From germline, CDR1 is LNHDA and CDR2 SQIVND (reference sequence). Here the CDR3 reads CASSIDPPAGGPSYNEQFF. The CDR3 coding sequence is TGTGCCAGTAGTATAGATCCCCCAGCGGGAGGGCCTTCCTACAATGAGCAGTTCTTC.

V is TRBV27 and J is TRBJ2-5; D gene unclear. V shed 0 bases and J shed 14 bases, with 16 bases lying between them. The CDR3 sequence is 13 residues long. Looked up from germline, CDR1 is MNHEY and CDR2 is SMNVEV (reference sequence). CDR3 amino acids: CASSLSRQTPFYF. CDR3 bases: TGTGCCAGCAGTTTATCTAGGCAGACCCCTTTTTACTTC.